This entry describes one TCR beta chain. TCRdb passed the 5' RACE reads through MiXCR, listing each CDR3 protein once. The data hold around 80,000 distinct CDR3 sequences, with 13% observed a single time. The sample originates from a study of early T cells in non-severe SARS-CoV-2 infection. After removal of 5 bases from V and 6 bases from J, the junction contained 10 bases not matched to a gene. The CDR3 totals 17 residues. This receptor was taken from an adult who was a healthcare worker with PCR-confirmed SARS-CoV-2 infection or an uninfected control (not recorded which). The specimen was whole blood. The chain is built from TRBV12-3 or TRBV12-4 and TRBJ2-7, with TRBD2 matching 16 bases. The CDR3 loop is CASSLSGTSGGAIEQYF. The CDR3 DNA sequence: TGTGCCAGCAGTCTCTCAGGGACTAGCGGGGGGGCCATCGAGCAGTACTTC.